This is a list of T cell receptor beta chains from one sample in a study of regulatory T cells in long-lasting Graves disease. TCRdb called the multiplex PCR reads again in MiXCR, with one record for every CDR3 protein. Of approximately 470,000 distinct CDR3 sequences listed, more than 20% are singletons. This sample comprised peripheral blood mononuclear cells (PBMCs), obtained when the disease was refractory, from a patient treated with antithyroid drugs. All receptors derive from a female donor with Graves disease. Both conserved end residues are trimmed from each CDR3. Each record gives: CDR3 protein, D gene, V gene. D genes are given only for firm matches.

CDR3: AWKREGPTEAF
D: NA
V: TRBV30

CDR3: SARDRQGDPEAF
D: TRBD1
V: TRBV20-1

CDR3: ASRARTGSNQPQH
D: TRBD1
V: TRBV2

CDR3: ASSGKGLGPFETQY
D: TRBD2
V: TRBV2

CDR3: ASSQAPGRGETQY
D: NA
V: TRBV11-1

CDR3: ASSSQGGVYNSPLH
D: TRBD1
V: TRBV6-2/TRBV6-3

CDR3: ASSSPTESNQPQH
D: NA
V: TRBV28

CDR3: ASSLGLAGGPQATQY
D: TRBD2
V: TRBV12-3/TRBV12-4

CDR3: ASSVAAVGNTIY
D: NA
V: TRBV9

CDR3: ASSQAGSAGYYNEQF
D: NA
V: TRBV4-2

CDR3: ASSSVAGGSYEQY
D: TRBD1
V: TRBV11-2

CDR3: ASSPPSGSIDTGELF
D: TRBD2
V: TRBV18

CDR3: ASSPARDNSPLH
D: NA
V: TRBV12-3/TRBV12-4

CDR3: AWSGGRLVFNEAF
D: NA
V: TRBV30

CDR3: ASSFRVGPYNEQF
D: NA
V: TRBV7-8

CDR3: AWSVTPQGNYGYT
D: TRBD1
V: TRBV30

CDR3: ASSLAYSVQETQY
D: NA
V: TRBV5-8

CDR3: ASNPGQGRPSGNTIY
D: TRBD1
V: TRBV6-8

CDR3: ASSLAGTSGRSVTVYEQY
D: TRBD2
V: TRBV5-6

CDR3: ASSLQGEGEKLF
D: NA
V: TRBV7-9

CDR3: ASSLDVSSWELF
D: NA
V: TRBV11-2

CDR3: SAPDRERANVLT
D: TRBD1
V: TRBV29-1

CDR3: ASSPSGGANTGELF
D: NA
V: TRBV7-9

CDR3: SVAGDLYGYT
D: NA
V: TRBV29-1

CDR3: ASSPAGGSKNIQY
D: TRBD2
V: TRBV18

CDR3: ASLPVGPPLNTGELF
D: NA
V: TRBV7-6

CDR3: ASSPEVSGGYGYT
D: NA
V: TRBV18

CDR3: ASSFSREANQPQH
D: NA
V: TRBV28

CDR3: ASGRTGRNTEAF
D: TRBD1
V: TRBV28

CDR3: ASSFSGQGTEQY
D: TRBD1
V: TRBV7-2

CDR3: ASSINRFNYGYT
D: NA
V: TRBV19

CDR3: ASSLARTGGSEAF
D: TRBD1
V: TRBV5-1

CDR3: ASSVEGGGYEQY
D: NA
V: TRBV9

CDR3: ASSFSAVSGSPLH
D: NA
V: TRBV28

CDR3: ASSSYNPRTGEETQY
D: TRBD1
V: TRBV6-5

CDR3: SAMRTGSNWAEAF
D: TRBD1
V: TRBV20-1

CDR3: ASSTRAGELF
D: NA
V: TRBV19

CDR3: ASSEAGNEAF
D: NA
V: TRBV2

CDR3: ASSLALPLNTGELF
D: NA
V: TRBV5-4

CDR3: ASSEFTGEENIQY
D: NA
V: TRBV25-1

CDR3: ASSSGRTYEQY
D: NA
V: TRBV12-3/TRBV12-4

CDR3: SAPAGGPTGANVLT
D: TRBD2
V: TRBV20-1

CDR3: ASGHSESGSPLH
D: NA
V: TRBV7-9

CDR3: ASRNRVLTEAF
D: NA
V: TRBV6-1

CDR3: ASSSLGPGQGVVQETQY
D: NA
V: TRBV7-2